The 15 T cell receptor beta chains in this list originate from one sample, sequenced in a study of response to subunit inactivated influenza vaccine. TCRdb itself ran the RT-PCR reads through MiXCR, one entry per CDR3 protein. The data hold about half a million distinct CDR3 sequences, with 25% observed a single time. Sequenced here: CD4+ T cells sorted from PBMCs, sampled more than 4 days after vaccination. The receptors stem from a man between 45 and 60 years old who received an inactivated influenza vaccine.

This clonotype was recorded a few times. The gene calls are TRBV14 and TRBJ2-7, with D perhaps given as TRBD1 or TRBD2 (5 bases each). Trimming pared 0 bases from V and 8 bases from J, leaving 8 bases between. Germline V lookup: CDR1 SGHDN, CDR2 FVKESK. The CDR3 extends over 12 amino acids. The CDR3 DNA is TGTGCCAGCAGCCAAGATTGGGGGAAGCAGTACTTC. It yields the protein CASSQDWGKQYF.

Turning to this clonotype: A much larger clone sits a single nucleotide away, making a read error possible. The genes are TRBV20-1 and TRBJ2-3; 7 bases fit TRBD2. The length of the CDR3 is 13 residues. CDR1 is DFQATT and CDR2 is SNEGSKA in the germline V gene (reference sequence). CDR3 sequence: CSAQREVTDTHYF. The DNA of the CDR3 is TGCAGTGCCCAGCGGGAAGTCACAGATACGCATTATTTT.

The V gene is TRBV11-2, the J gene TRBJ2-7; 9 bases match TRBD1. The CDR3 totals 16 residues. Germline CDR1 and CDR2: SGHAT and FQNNGV. V lost 1 base and J lost 4; bases outside the gene matches: 8. CDR3: CASSLVADRGLYEQYF. CDR3 sequence (DNA): TGTGCCAGCAGCTTAGTCGCGGACAGGGGATTATACGAGCAGTACTTC.

The chain joins TRBV18 to TRBJ2-7; D is possibly TRBD2 (5 bases). The CDR3 extends over 12 amino acids. Looked up from germline, CDR1 is KGHSH and CDR2 is LQKENI. V lost 5 bases to trimming and J lost 5 bases, with 10 bases between them. CDR3 amino acids: CASSSGINEQYF. Here the CDR3 DNA reads TGTGCCAGCTCATCGGGGATTAACGAGCAGTACTTC. Full variable domain (missing parts from reference TRBV18 and TRBJ2-7): NAGVMQNPRHLVRRRGQEARLRCSPMKGHSHVYWYRQLPEEGLKFMVYLQKENIIDESGMPKERFSAEFPKEGPSILRIQQVVRGDSAAYFCASSSGINEQYFGPGTRLTVT.

The chain combines TRBV7-9 with TRBJ2-1; a possible D gene is TRBD1 (6 bases). There are 14 residues in the CDR3. Germline lookup yields CDR1 SEHNR and CDR2 FQNEAQ (reference sequence). V shed 1 base and J shed 10 bases, with 14 bases lying between them. CDR3 DNA: TGTGCCAGCAGCTTAGGGGGGCCAAGGGCAGAGCAGTTCTTC. It encodes CASSLGGPRAEQFF. The full variable domain, completed using reference TRBV7-9 and TRBJ2-1, is DTGVSQNPRHKITKRGQNVTFRCDPISEHNRLYWYRQTLGQGPEFLTYFQNEAQLEKSRLLSDRFSAERPKGSFSTLEIQRTEQGDSAMYLCASSLGGPRAEQFFGPGTRLTVL.

The chain recombines TRBV12-3 or TRBV12-4 with TRBJ2-3, with D uncertain. This CDR3 is built from 13 residues. Trimming removed 6 bases from V and 0 bases from J, with 7 bases in between. The CDR3 protein is CASSVRSTDTQYF. DNA of the CDR3: TGTGCCAGCAGCGTACGTAGCACAGATACGCAGTATTTT.

This chain links TRBV4-1 with TRBJ2-7; maybe TRBD1 (6 bases). The CDR3 length is 14 residues. V dropped 1 base and J dropped 5 bases, with 12 bases sitting between them. CDR1 is MGHRA and CDR2 is YSYEKL in the germline V gene. Here the CDR3 DNA reads TGCGCCAGCAGCCAAGCCCCACAGGGTCACGAGCAGTACTTC. Protein: CASSQAPQGHEQYF.

This clonotype was observed a few times. The gene calls are TRBV20-1 and TRBJ2-2, with D perhaps matching TRBD2 (5 bases). CDR3 length: 14 residues. CDR1 is DFQATT and CDR2 is SNEGSKA in the germline V gene (reference sequence). V was cut by 3 bases and J by 0 bases, with 8 bases left in between. The CDR3: CSASGLANTGELFF. Here the CDR3 DNA reads TGCAGTGCTAGCGGACTCGCGAACACCGGGGAGCTGTTTTTT.

On this clonotype itself: This sequence may be a read error, since a much larger clone differs from it by one base. This sequence joins TRBV10-2 and TRBJ2-3; 10 nucleotides match TRBD2. The CDR3 has 20 residues. The V gene's germline CDR1 is WSHSY and CDR2 SAAADI. V was clipped by 0 bases and J by 1 base; unmatched bases: 13. Here the CDR3 reads CASSESGSAGGPEGTDTQYF. In nucleotides, the CDR3 is TGCGCCAGCAGTGAGTCCGGTTCAGCGGGGGGGCCTGAGGGCACAGATACGCAGTATTTT.

This chain connects TRBV14 to TRBJ2-3; unclear D gene. V was pared by 5 bases and J by 1 base, with 4 bases between. CDR1 is SGHDN and CDR2 is FVKESK in the germline V gene. The CDR3 totals 12 residues. The CDR3 region has the DNA TGTGCCAGCAGCGCCCGCACAGATACGCAGTATTTT. It yields the protein CASSARTDTQYF.

The chain links TRBV7-8 to TRBJ1-6, with 8 bases matching TRBD1. This CDR3 is 14 amino acids long. The V segment lost 5 bases and the J segment 8 bases; nucleotides outside the gene matches: 5. Germline CDR1 and CDR2: SGHVS and FQNEAQ. The CDR3 nucleotides are TGTGCCAGCAGCCCCGACAGGGGTGATTCACCCCTCCACTTT. Translation gives CASSPDRGDSPLHF.

This clonotype was counted between two and nine times. This chain joins TRBV5-6 and TRBJ1-1; no definite D call. Germline CDR1 reads SGHDT; CDR2 reads YYEEEE. This CDR3 region has 14 residues. Trimming took off 4 bases at V and 3 bases at J, with 13 bases between the two ends. For the CDR3, the DNA is TGTGCCAGCAGCCCCCAGACACGCCACACTGAAGCTTTCTTT. Protein product: CASSPQTRHTEAFF.

The gene calls are TRBV30 and TRBJ2-5, with no clear D. The CDR3 length is 12 residues. The germline CDR1 and CDR2 sequences are GTSNPN and SVGIG (reference sequence). Trimming took 2 bases from V and 4 from J, leaving 8 bases between them. CDR3 sequence reads: CAWSPVGETQYF. The CDR3 bases are TGTGCCTGGAGTCCAGTAGGAGAGACCCAGTACTTC.

This clonotype was found a few times. The chain uses TRBV6-1 and TRBJ1-5; no firm D call. V was clipped by 6 bases and J by 2 bases, with 8 bases between them. Germline-derived CDR1 and CDR2 are MNHNS and SASEGT. The CDR3 is made up of 13 amino acids. The chain's CDR3 is CASSPQRNQPQHF. In DNA, the CDR3 is TGTGCCAGCAGCCCCCAACGCAATCAGCCCCAGCATTTT.

This clonotype has more than one count but fewer than ten. The chain couples TRBV10-3 to TRBJ2-7; 7 bases map to TRBD1. Germline loops: CDR1 ENHRY, CDR2 SYGVKD. V was pared by 2 bases and J by 2 bases, with 6 bases of the junction left unmatched. This CDR3 is 15 amino acids long. The CDR3 region has the DNA TGTGCCATCAGTGAGACCGGGACAGCCACCTACGAGCAGTACTTC. It is translated as CAISETGTATYEQYF.